This T cell receptor beta chain was recorded in a study of CD8+CD57+ T cells in acquired aplastic anemia. It was patients with CD8+CD57+ cell expansion by flow cytometry who were chosen for sequencing. This clonotype has more than one count but fewer than ten. The template for TCR beta VDJ and CDR3 sequence profiling was genomic DNA. TCRdb itself ran the reads through MiXCR, one entry per CDR3 protein. The data show about 40,000 distinct CDR3 sequences, approximately 63% seen once. Trimming cost V 6 bases and J 0 bases, with 5 bases left between them. The CDR3 sequence is 12 residues long. The germline V gene has CDR1 MGHDK and CDR2 SYGVNS.

The receptor's source is a human donor with aplastic anemia. The specimen sequenced was sorted CD4+, CD8+, or CD8+CD57+ T cells (not recorded which) from PBMCs. V usage is TRBV25-1 and J usage is TRBJ1-2; D unclear. DNA of the CDR3: TGTGCCAGCAGGGAGGCTAACTATGGCTACACCTTC. Translation: CASREANYGYTF.